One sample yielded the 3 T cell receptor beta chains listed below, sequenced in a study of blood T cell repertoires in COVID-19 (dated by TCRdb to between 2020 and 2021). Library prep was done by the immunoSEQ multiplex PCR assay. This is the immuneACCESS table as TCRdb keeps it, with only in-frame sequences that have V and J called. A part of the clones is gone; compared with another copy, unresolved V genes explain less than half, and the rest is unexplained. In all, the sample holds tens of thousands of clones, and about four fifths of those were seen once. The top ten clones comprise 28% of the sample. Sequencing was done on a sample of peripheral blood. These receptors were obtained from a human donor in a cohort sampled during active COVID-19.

CDR3 nucleotides: TGTGCCAGTAGTATACTACCGGGACAGGGACTTAAGTACTTC. This codes for CASSILPGQGLKYF. This chain joins TRBV19 and TRBJ2-4; 9 nucleotides align to TRBD1. The V and J ends lost 2 bases and 14 bases, in that order; junction bases with no gene match: 10. Germline-derived CDR1 and CDR2 are LNHDA and SQIVND (reference sequence). This CDR3 spans 14 amino acids.

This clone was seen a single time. In nucleotides, the CDR3 is TGTGCCAGCAGCCCACGGACAGGGGACTACGAGCAGTACTTC. It translates to CASSPRTGDYEQYF. This chain uses TRBV9 with TRBJ2-7; 9 bases line up with TRBD1. Trimming cost V 4 bases and J 3 bases; bases outside gene matches: 5. The germline CDR1 and CDR2 sequences are SGDLS and YYNGEE. This CDR3 is 14 amino acids long.

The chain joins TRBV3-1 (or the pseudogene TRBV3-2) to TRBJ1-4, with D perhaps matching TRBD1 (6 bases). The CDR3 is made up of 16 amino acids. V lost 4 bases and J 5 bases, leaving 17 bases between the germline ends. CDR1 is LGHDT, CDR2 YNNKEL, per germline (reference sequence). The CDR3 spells CASSPKPTGVNEKLFF. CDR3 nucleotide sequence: TGTGCCAGCAGCCCGAAACCGACAGGCGTAAATGAAAAACTGTTTTTT.